This T cell receptor (beta chain) was observed in a study of shared clonotypes between healthy human individuals. Whole-study findings and limits: As a rule, naive subsets had a larger estimated richness than memory subsets. Generation probability values for non-shared clonotypes were lower than those for clonotypes shared by all four donors. Large sequencing depth failed to make sorted-subset sequencing complete, rarefaction showed.

Concerning this clone: Its antigen is undetermined.

Every subset had its genomic DNA shared out evenly among several immunoSEQ plates. Generated by immunoSEQ multiplex PCR, the TCRdb table keeps only in-frame clones and is missing some. The sample contains approximately 940,000 clones, 76% of which appear only once. The material sequenced was memory CD4+ T cells sorted from blood. As to subset: CD45RA-negative fraction. The sequence derives from a man younger than 30 in good health.

The CDR3 spells CASSFSGRSTDTQYF. The CDR3 DNA sequence: TGTGCCAGCAGCTTTAGCGGCCGAAGCACAGATACGCAGTATTTT. The gene calls are TRBV7-2 and TRBJ2-3, with D perhaps TRBD2 (6 bases). Germline loops: CDR1 SGHTA, CDR2 FQGNSA. This CDR3 is 15 amino acids long. V was shortened by 3 bases and J by 0 bases, with 10 bases between the two germline ends.